These 27 T cell receptor beta chains came from one sample sequenced in a study of blood T cell repertoires in COVID-19. Some clones are missing from TCRdb's copy, which holds only in-frame ones; the method was immunoSEQ multiplex PCR. This sample has 250,000 to 350,000 clones; nearly 90% occur once, and the top ten carry 1.7%. The sample comprised PBMCs or T cells enriched from blood (not recorded which). These receptors came from a young woman with acute COVID-19.

This chain links TRBV18 with TRBJ1-5; 11 nucleotides line up with TRBD1. Germline values: CDR1 KGHSH, CDR2 LQKENI. This CDR3 region has 14 residues. V shed 2 bases and J 6 bases; nucleotides not matched to a gene: 0. This CDR3 reads CASSPGTGGQPQHF. Written as DNA, the CDR3 is TGTGCCAGCTCACCAGGGACAGGGGGTCAGCCCCAGCATTTT. The full variable domain, its missing parts supplied by reference TRBV18 and TRBJ1-5, is NAGVMQNPRHLVRRRGQEARLRCSPMKGHSHVYWYRQLPEEGLKFMVYLQKENIIDESGMPKERFSAEFPKEGPSILRIQQVVRGDSAAYFCASSPGTGGQPQHFGDGTRLSIL.

The chain has TRBV5-5 and TRBJ2-1, with 10 bases identical to TRBD1. Germline V CDR1 and CDR2: SGHKS, YYEKEE (reference sequence). The CDR3 has 15 amino acids. Trimming removed 3 bases from V and 5 bases from J; junction bases left unmatched: 5. Here the CDR3 reads CASSSGTGAHNEQFF. In DNA, the CDR3 is TGTGCCAGCAGCTCCGGGACAGGGGCCCACAATGAGCAGTTCTTC.

The J gene is TRBJ2-2, the V gene TRBV24-1, with a possible D match to TRBD2 (5 bases). Trimming took 0 bases from V and 5 from J, leaving 9 bases between them. The germline V gene encodes CDR1 KGHDR and CDR2 SFDVKD. This CDR3 is built from 15 residues. As DNA, the CDR3 is TGTGCCACCAGTGATTTGAACCGGGGAACCGGGGAGCTGTTTTTT. The encoded protein is CATSDLNRGTGELFF.

The chain employs TRBV28 and TRBJ2-7; D might be TRBD1 (5 bases). The CDR3 loop spans 13 amino acids. The V and J ends lost 6 bases and 4 bases respectively, with 13 bases between them. From germline, CDR1 is MDHEN and CDR2 SYDVKM. The CDR3, as DNA: TGTGCCAGCAGAAAAACGACAGTATACGAGCAGTACTTC. Translation: CASRKTTVYEQYF.

This chain joins TRBV10-1 and TRBJ2-1; TRBD2 agrees at 7 bases. This CDR3 contains 14 residues. Germline V gene lookup returns CDR1 WNHNN and CDR2 SYGVQD (reference sequence). Trimming cost V 4 bases and J 6 bases; bases outside gene matches: 6. DNA of the CDR3: TGCGCCAGCAGTGTTGGGGACTATCCCAATGAGCAGTTCTTC. This encodes CASSVGDYPNEQFF.

The genes are TRBV2 and TRBJ1-5; D is uncertain. The CDR3 spans 14 residues. V lost 9 bases to trimming and J lost 3 bases, with 15 bases between them. Germline CDR1 is SNHLY and CDR2 is FYNNEI. Here the CDR3 reads CASRKRLLNQPQHF. In DNA form, the CDR3 reads TGTGCCAGTCGTAAGCGGCTACTCAATCAGCCCCAGCATTTT.

This sequence joins TRBV28 and TRBJ2-5, with D perhaps matching TRBD1 (5 bases). Germline CDR1 MDHEN, CDR2 SYDVKM. This CDR3 is 14 amino acids long. Trimming removed 6 bases at V and 5 bases at J, with 16 bases between. The CDR3 region has the DNA TGTGCCAGCAGCGCCTCAGGGATACGGGAGACCCAGTACTTC. This codes for CASSASGIRETQYF.

The chain carries TRBV29-1 and TRBJ1-3, with TRBD1 as a possible D gene (5 bases). This CDR3 has 14 amino acids. Trimming took off 3 bases at V and 4 bases at J, with 13 bases between the two ends. From germline, CDR1 is SQVTM and CDR2 ANQGSEA. CDR3 nucleotide sequence: TGCAGCGTTGAGTTACGGACACCCGGAAACACCATATATTTT. Translation: CSVELRTPGNTIYF.

This sequence joins TRBV19 and TRBJ2-7; TRBD2 matches 13 bases. Germline V gene data show CDR1 as LNHDA and CDR2 as SQIVND (reference sequence). Trimming at V came to 5 bases and at J to 5 bases, leaving 0 bases not matched to a gene. This CDR3 spans 13 amino acids. For the CDR3, the DNA is TGTGCCAGTAGTGGACTAGCGGGAGACGAGCAGTACTTC. Its translation is CASSGLAGDEQYF.

V and J are TRBV20-1 and TRBJ2-1; D is undetermined. Between the trimmed V and J ends, which lost 3 bases and 2 bases, there was a span of 17 bases. The CDR3 sequence is 16 residues long. The germline gives CDR1 DFQATT, CDR2 SNEGSKA (reference sequence). The DNA of the CDR3 is TGCAGTGCTAGTAGTAGTCCTTTCCTAGCCTACAATGAGCAGTTCTTC. Protein: CSASSSPFLAYNEQFF.

The chain links TRBV7-9 to TRBJ2-5; TRBD2 might be the D (7 bases). In germline, CDR1 is SEHNR, CDR2 FQNEAQ (reference sequence). This CDR3 has 16 residues. The V end was cut by 0 bases, the J end by 4 bases, with 15 bases between. The CDR3 bases are TGTGCCAGCAGCTTAGCTTCTATGGGGGGGCTAGAGACCCAGTACTTC. Translated, it gives CASSLASMGGLETQYF.

The chain has TRBV2 and TRBJ2-5, with TRBD2 identical over 9 bases. Germline V lookup: CDR1 SNHLY, CDR2 FYNNEI. The V and J ends lost 9 bases and 0 bases, in that order; junction bases with no gene match: 5. The CDR3 contains 14 residues. The CDR3 coding sequence is TGTGCCAGTTGCGGGAGGGGGTACCAAGAGACCCAGTACTTC. Translation: CASCGRGYQETQYF. Combining the CDR3 with reference TRBV2 and TRBJ2-5 gives the whole variable domain EPEVTQTPSHQVTQMGQEVILRCVPISNHLYFYWYRQILGQKVEFLVSFYNNEISEKSEIFDDQFSVERPDGSNFTLKIRSTKLEDSAMYFCASCGRGYQETQYFGPGTRLLVL.

The chain uses TRBV19 and TRBJ2-1; D uncertain. Trimming shortened V by 7 bases and J by 0 bases, and 4 bases separated the two germline ends. Germline CDR1 is LNHDA and CDR2 is SQIVND (reference sequence). This CDR3 comprises 12 residues. This chain's CDR3 is CASISSYNEQFF. Here the CDR3 DNA reads TGTGCCAGTATCAGCTCCTACAATGAGCAGTTCTTC.

This chain joins TRBV29-1 and TRBJ2-3; maybe TRBD1 (5 bases). This CDR3 comprises 12 residues. V was cut by 4 bases and J by 11 bases, with 16 bases left in between. Germline CDR1 SQVTM, CDR2 ANQGSEA. CDR3 nucleotide sequence: TGCAGCGTTGCGGCAGCAGGGCAGGGGCAGTATTTT. Its protein product is CSVAAAGQGQYF.

This clone was picked up a small number of times. This sequence joins TRBV5-1 and TRBJ2-2, with D perhaps TRBD1 (6 bases). The V and J ends lost 3 bases and 4 bases respectively, with 10 bases between them. Germline values: CDR1 SGHRS, CDR2 YFSETQ. The length of the CDR3 is 14 residues. This CDR3 reads CASSSRTATGELFF. CDR3 sequence (DNA): TGCGCCAGCAGCTCGCGGACAGCCACCGGGGAGCTGTTTTTT. Filled out from reference TRBV5-1 and TRBJ2-2, the complete variable domain reads KAGVTQTPRYLIKTRGQQVTLSCSPISGHRSVSWYQQTPGQGLQFLFEYFSETQRNKGNFPGRFSGRQFSNSRSEMNVSTLELGDSALYLCASSSRTATGELFFGEGSRLTVL.

The V call is TRBV7-6, the J call TRBJ2-3, with 8 bases aligning to TRBD2. Per the germline V gene, CDR1 is SGHVS and CDR2 is FNYEAQ. The CDR3 spans 18 residues. J was trimmed by 1 base and V by 2 bases; bases with no gene match: 11. The CDR3 region is CASSLSRAGGTGTDTQYF. Here the CDR3 DNA reads TGTGCCAGCAGCTTAAGTCGGGCGGGGGGAACGGGCACAGATACGCAGTATTTT.

This clone was found once. The chain combines TRBV10-3 with TRBJ2-7; 7 bases agree with TRBD1. With V trimmed by 3 bases and J by 0 bases, 11 bases remained unmatched. The germline gives CDR1 ENHRY, CDR2 SYGVKD. CDR3 length equals 17 residues. The CDR3 loop is CAISDPNRGRSSYEQYF. The CDR3 DNA sequence: TGTGCCATCAGTGACCCGAACAGGGGCCGAAGCTCCTACGAGCAGTACTTC.

The J gene is TRBJ2-1, the V gene TRBV10-1, with 13 bases lining up with TRBD2. This CDR3 has 15 amino acids. Trimming took 6 bases from V and 8 from J; bases not matched to a gene: 7. The V gene's germline CDR1 is WNHNN and CDR2 SYGVQD (reference sequence). CDR3 amino acids: CASSQTSGRSYEQFF. The DNA of the CDR3 is TGCGCCAGCAGCCAGACTAGCGGGAGGAGCTATGAGCAGTTCTTC.

This clone appeared a single time. V and J are TRBV7-9 and TRBJ2-1, with 7 bases lining up with TRBD2. The CDR3 spans 16 residues. V lost 1 base and J lost 4; bases outside the gene matches: 7. Germline assignment: CDR1 SEHNR and CDR2 FQNEAQ (reference sequence). The CDR3 DNA is TGTGCCAGCAGCTTAGTGGGCGGGAGTCTATACAATGAGCAGTTCTTC. It encodes CASSLVGGSLYNEQFF. Supplemented by reference TRBV7-9 and TRBJ2-1, the full variable domain reads DTGVSQNPRHKITKRGQNVTFRCDPISEHNRLYWYRQTLGQGPEFLTYFQNEAQLEKSRLLSDRFSAERPKGSFSTLEIQRTEQGDSAMYLCASSLVGGSLYNEQFFGPGTRLTVL.

This chain connects TRBV4-1 to TRBJ1-2, with D possibly matching TRBD1 (5 bases). The CDR3 has 16 amino acids. The V gene lost 6 bases and the J gene lost 2 bases, with 19 bases spanning the gap. From germline, CDR1 is MGHRA and CDR2 YSYEKL. CDR3 sequence: CASSHSRRQGNYGYTF. The DNA for the CDR3 is TGCGCCAGCAGTCATAGCCGTCGGCAGGGAAACTATGGCTACACCTTC.

J is TRBJ2-7 and V is TRBV28; D is perhaps TRBD2 (6 bases). V was clipped by 3 bases and J by 4 bases, with 13 bases between them. CDR1 and CDR2 from the germline V gene are MDHEN and SYDVKM. The CDR3 contains 14 residues. CDR3 region: CASSFPGTRYEQYF. The CDR3 nucleotides are TGTGCCAGCAGTTTCCCCGGGACTCGATACGAGCAGTACTTC. The entire variable domain, with the rest obtained from reference TRBV28 and TRBJ2-7, is as follows: DVKVTQSSRYLVKRTGEKVFLECVQDMDHENMFWYRQDPGLGLRLIYFSYDVKMKEKGDIPEGYSVSREKKERFSLILESASTNQTSMYLCASSFPGTRYEQYFGPGTRLTVT.

In regard to this clone: Other DNA sequences in the sample encode the same CDR3. This chain connects TRBV3-1 (or the pseudogene TRBV3-2) to TRBJ2-2; 7 bases agree with TRBD1. CDR1 and CDR2 (germline): LGHDT, YNNKEL (reference sequence). The length of the CDR3 is 13 residues. The junction had 4 bases not matched to a gene; V was cut back by 6 bases and J by 6 bases. The CDR3 protein is CASSPTGSGELFF. CDR3 DNA: TGTGCCAGCAGTCCGACAGGGTCCGGGGAGCTGTTTTTT.

There are a few counts of this clone. The J gene is TRBJ2-2, the V gene TRBV21-1; the tabulated D call, TRBD2, remains unverified against the DNA. TRBV21-1 is labeled a pseudogene. CDR3 length equals 20 residues. This CDR3 is CASSQSVPSGRMRPAGELFF. CDR3 bases: TGTGCCAGCAGCCAAAGCGTCCCTAGCGGGAGGATGCGGCCGGCCGGGGAGCTGTTTTTT.

The CDR3 DNA is TGCGCCAGCAGCTTGGGCGGTCCCGGGGGACTAGCGAGATTAACCGGGGAGCTGTTTTTT. Amino acids: CASSLGGPGGLARLTGELFF. This chain uses TRBV5-1 with TRBJ2-2; 10 bases line up with TRBD2. Unmatched junction bases numbered 16, after V lost 0 bases and J lost 5 bases. Germline V gene sequence: CDR1 SGHRS, CDR2 YFSETQ. The CDR3 contains 20 residues. The entire variable domain, with the rest obtained from reference TRBV5-1 and TRBJ2-2, is as follows: KAGVTQTPRYLIKTRGQQVTLSCSPISGHRSVSWYQQTPGQGLQFLFEYFSETQRNKGNFPGRFSGRQFSNSRSEMNVSTLELGDSALYLCASSLGGPGGLARLTGELFFGEGSRLTVL.

This chain joins TRBV27 and TRBJ2-7; 8 bases are shared with TRBD1. J was trimmed by 3 bases and V by 10 bases; bases with no gene match: 8. Germline loops: CDR1 MNHEY, CDR2 SMNVEV (reference sequence). This CDR3 has 13 amino acids. CDR3 DNA: TGTGCCACCAGACAGGGGACGTACTACGAGCAGTACTTC. Translated, it gives CATRQGTYYEQYF.

This chain joins TRBV24-1 and TRBJ2-7, with a weak D call TRBD2 (5 bases). The CDR3 runs to 15 residues. The ends were cut back, 4 bases at V and 0 bases at J, with 12 bases in the middle. Looked up from germline, CDR1 is KGHDR and CDR2 is SFDVKD. CDR3 bases: TGTGCCACCAGTGAACTCGGAACTAGCTCCTACGAGCAGTACTTC. It yields the protein CATSELGTSSYEQYF.

This chain joins TRBV7-2 and TRBJ1-5; TRBD1 might be the D (6 bases). Per the germline V gene, CDR1 is SGHTA and CDR2 is FQGNSA. There are 16 residues in the CDR3. V lost 5 bases, J lost 4 bases, and 18 bases lay in between. CDR3 sequence reads: CASSPPGNRENQPQHF. Here the CDR3 DNA reads TGTGCCAGCAGCCCCCCGGGAAACAGGGAAAATCAGCCCCAGCATTTT.